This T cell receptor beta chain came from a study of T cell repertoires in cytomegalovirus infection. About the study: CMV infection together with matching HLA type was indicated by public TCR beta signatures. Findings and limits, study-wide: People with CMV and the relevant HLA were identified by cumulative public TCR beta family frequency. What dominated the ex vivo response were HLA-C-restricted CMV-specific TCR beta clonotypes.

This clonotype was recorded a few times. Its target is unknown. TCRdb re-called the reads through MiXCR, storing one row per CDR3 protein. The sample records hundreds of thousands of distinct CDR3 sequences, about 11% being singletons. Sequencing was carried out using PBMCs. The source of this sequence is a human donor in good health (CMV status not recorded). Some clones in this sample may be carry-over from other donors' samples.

The CDR3 here is CSASRGALGDGEQFF. CDR3 DNA sequence: TGCAGTGCTAGCCGGGGGGCCTTGGGCGATGGTGAGCAGTTCTTC. The chain recombines TRBV20-1 with TRBJ2-1; D may be TRBD2 (7 bases). Germline V gives CDR1 DFQATT, CDR2 SNEGSKA (reference sequence). The V end was cut by 3 bases, the J end by 9 bases, with 21 bases between. This CDR3 is built from 15 residues.